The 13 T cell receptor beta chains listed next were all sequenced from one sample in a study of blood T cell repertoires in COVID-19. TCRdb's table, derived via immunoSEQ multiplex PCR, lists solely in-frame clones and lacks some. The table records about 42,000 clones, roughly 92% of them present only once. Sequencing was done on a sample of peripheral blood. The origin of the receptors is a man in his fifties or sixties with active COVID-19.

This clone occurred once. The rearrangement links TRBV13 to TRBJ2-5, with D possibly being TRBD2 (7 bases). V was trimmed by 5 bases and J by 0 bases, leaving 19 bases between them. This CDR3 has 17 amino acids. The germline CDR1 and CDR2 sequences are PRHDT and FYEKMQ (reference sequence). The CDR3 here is CASSHGGRGTYQETQYF. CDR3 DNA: TGTGCCAGCAGCCACGGGGGGCGCGGGACGTACCAAGAGACCCAGTACTTC.

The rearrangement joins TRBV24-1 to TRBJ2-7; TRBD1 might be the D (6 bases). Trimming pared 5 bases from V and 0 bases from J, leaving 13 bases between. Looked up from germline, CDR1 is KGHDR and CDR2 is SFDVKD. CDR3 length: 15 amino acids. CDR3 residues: CATSAGTTTSYEQYF. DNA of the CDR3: TGTGCCACCAGTGCCGGGACAACGACCTCCTACGAGCAGTACTTC.

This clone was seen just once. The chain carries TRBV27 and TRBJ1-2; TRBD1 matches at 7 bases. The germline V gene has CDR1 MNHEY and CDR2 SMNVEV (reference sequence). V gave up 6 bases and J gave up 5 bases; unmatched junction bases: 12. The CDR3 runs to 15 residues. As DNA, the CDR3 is TGTGCCAGCAGCCCTATACAGGGGACTTTGTATGGCTACACCTTC. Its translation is CASSPIQGTLYGYTF.

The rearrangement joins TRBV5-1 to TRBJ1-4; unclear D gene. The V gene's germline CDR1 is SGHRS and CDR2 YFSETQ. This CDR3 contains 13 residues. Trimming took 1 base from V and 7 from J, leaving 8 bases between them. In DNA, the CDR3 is TGCGCCAGCAGCTTGAATACTCCTGAAAAACTGTTTTTT. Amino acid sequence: CASSLNTPEKLFF.

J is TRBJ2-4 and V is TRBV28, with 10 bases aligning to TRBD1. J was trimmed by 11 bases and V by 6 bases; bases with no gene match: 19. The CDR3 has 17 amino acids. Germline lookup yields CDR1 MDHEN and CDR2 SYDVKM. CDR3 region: CASRPGVGTGDFLVQYF. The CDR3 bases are TGTGCCAGCAGGCCCGGGGTGGGGACAGGGGATTTTCTGGTTCAGTACTTC.

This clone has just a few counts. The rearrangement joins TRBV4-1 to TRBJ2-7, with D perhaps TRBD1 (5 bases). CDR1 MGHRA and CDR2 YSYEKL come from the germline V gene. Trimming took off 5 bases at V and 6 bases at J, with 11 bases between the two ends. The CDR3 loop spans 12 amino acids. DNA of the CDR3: TGCGCCAGCAGCAGCAGGGTGAGCGAGCAGTACTTC. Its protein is CASSSRVSEQYF.

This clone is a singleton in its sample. CDR3 bases: TGTGCCAGCAGCTTAGTAGCGGGCGGGGGCTACGAGCAGTACTTC. Translation: CASSLVAGGGYEQYF. The chain links TRBV11-2 to TRBJ2-7; 7 bases are a match to TRBD2. Trimming removed 1 base from V and 3 bases from J; junction bases left unmatched: 6. This CDR3 has 15 residues. The V gene's germline CDR1 is SGHAT and CDR2 FQNNGV.

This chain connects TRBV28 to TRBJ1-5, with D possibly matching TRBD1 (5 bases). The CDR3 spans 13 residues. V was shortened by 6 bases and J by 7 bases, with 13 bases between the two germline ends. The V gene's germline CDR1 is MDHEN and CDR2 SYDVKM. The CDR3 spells CASSLGTVQPQHF. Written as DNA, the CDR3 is TGTGCCAGCAGCCTCGGGACTGTCCAGCCCCAGCATTTT. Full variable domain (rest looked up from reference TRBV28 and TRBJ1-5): DVKVTQSSRYLVKRTGEKVFLECVQDMDHENMFWYRQDPGLGLRLIYFSYDVKMKEKGDIPEGYSVSREKKERFSLILESASTNQTSMYLCASSLGTVQPQHFGDGTRLSIL.

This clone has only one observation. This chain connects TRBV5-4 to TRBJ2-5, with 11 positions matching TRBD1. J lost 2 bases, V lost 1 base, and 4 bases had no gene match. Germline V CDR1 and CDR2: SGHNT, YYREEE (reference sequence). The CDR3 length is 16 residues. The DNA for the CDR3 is TGTGCCAGCAGCTTGCCGGGACAGGGGGTACAAGAGACCCAGTACTTC. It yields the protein CASSLPGQGVQETQYF.

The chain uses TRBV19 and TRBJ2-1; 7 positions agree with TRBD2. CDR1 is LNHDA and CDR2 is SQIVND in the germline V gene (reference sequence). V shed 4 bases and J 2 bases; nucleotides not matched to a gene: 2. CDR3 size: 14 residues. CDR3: CASSRGTTYNEQFF. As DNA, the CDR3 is TGTGCCAGTAGTAGGGGGACTACCTACAATGAGCAGTTCTTC.

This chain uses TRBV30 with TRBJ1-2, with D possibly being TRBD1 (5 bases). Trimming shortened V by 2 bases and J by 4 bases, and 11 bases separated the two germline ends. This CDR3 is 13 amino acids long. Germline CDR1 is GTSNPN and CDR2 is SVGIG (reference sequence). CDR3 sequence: CAWSLGAAYGYTF. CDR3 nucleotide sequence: TGTGCCTGGAGTTTAGGGGCAGCCTATGGCTACACCTTC. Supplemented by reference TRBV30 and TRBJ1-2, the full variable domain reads SQTIHQWPATLVQPVGSPLSLECTVEGTSNPNLYWYRQAAGRGLQLLFYSVGIGQISSEVPQNLSASRPQDRQFILSSKKLLLSDSGFYLCAWSLGAAYGYTFGSGTRLTVV.

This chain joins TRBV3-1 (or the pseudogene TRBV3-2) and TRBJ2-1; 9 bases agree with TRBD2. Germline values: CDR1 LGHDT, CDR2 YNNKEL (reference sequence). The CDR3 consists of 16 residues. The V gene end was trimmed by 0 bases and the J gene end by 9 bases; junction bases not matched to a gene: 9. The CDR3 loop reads CASSQEGTSRGSEQFF. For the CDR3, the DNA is TGTGCCAGCAGCCAAGAAGGGACTAGCCGGGGTAGTGAGCAGTTCTTC.

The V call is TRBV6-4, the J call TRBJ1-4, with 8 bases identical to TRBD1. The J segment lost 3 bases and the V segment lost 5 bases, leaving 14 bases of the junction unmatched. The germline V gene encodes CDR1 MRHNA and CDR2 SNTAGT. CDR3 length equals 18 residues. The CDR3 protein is CASSPPHRGSGSNEKLFF. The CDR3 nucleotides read TGTGCCAGCAGTCCCCCGCACAGGGGGAGTGGGTCTAATGAAAAACTGTTTTTT.